These T cell receptor beta chains were read from a single sample in a study of cytomegalovirus exposure and HLA in healthy donors. Clones were sequenced by immunoSEQ multiplex PCR, and TCRdb holds only the in-frame ones, with some missing. The sample lists fewer than 250,000 clones; approximately 81% were seen once. Sequenced material: PBMCs. The receptors stem from a human donor in good health. Both conserved end residues are part of each CDR3. D genes are given only for firm matches. The size entry is marked missing in some rows and otherwise reads once, few, many or a size class.

clone_size: .
j_call: TRBJ2-2
v_call: TRBV11-2
d_call: .
cdr3_aa: CASRRTASNTGELFF
cdr3_nt: TGTGCCAGCAGGAGGACTGCGTCAAACACCGGGGAGCTGTTTTTT

clone_size: .
j_call: TRBJ1-5
v_call: TRBV4-1
d_call: TRBD1
cdr3_aa: CASSQGAETGEQPQHF
cdr3_nt: TGCGCCAGCAGCCAAGGGGCTGAGACAGGGGAACAGCCCCAGCATTTT

clone_size: .
j_call: TRBJ2-3
v_call: TRBV5-4
d_call: .
cdr3_aa: CASSLNGASEMFTDTQYF
cdr3_nt: TGTGCCAGCAGCTTGAATGGAGCGAGTGAGATGTTCACAGATACGCAGTATTTT

clone_size: .
j_call: TRBJ2-3
v_call: TRBV10-3
d_call: TRBD1
cdr3_aa: CAIRIGQGGGTDTQYF
cdr3_nt: TGTGCTATCAGAATTGGACAGGGGGGTGGCACAGATACGCAGTATTTT

clone_size: once
j_call: TRBJ2-5
v_call: TRBV5-1
d_call: .
cdr3_aa: CASSWTTQETQYF
cdr3_nt: TGCGCCAGCAGCTGGACTACCCAAGAGACCCAGTACTTC

clone_size: .
j_call: TRBJ2-1
v_call: TRBV2
d_call: .
cdr3_aa: CASSDPPGGDGRASVEQFF
cdr3_nt: TGTGCCAGCAGTGATCCGCCAGGGGGGGACGGGAGGGCCAGTGTTGAGCAGTTCTTC

clone_size: .
j_call: TRBJ1-1
v_call: TRBV4-3
d_call: .
cdr3_aa: CASSRSLGYTEAFF
cdr3_nt: TGCGCCAGCAGCCGTTCGCTGGGCTACACTGAAGCTTTCTTT

clone_size: .
j_call: TRBJ2-5
v_call: TRBV7-6
d_call: .
cdr3_aa: CASRPRGQQETQYF
cdr3_nt: TGTGCCAGCCGACCTAGGGGCCAACAAGAGACCCAGTACTTC

clone_size: .
j_call: TRBJ2-2
v_call: TRBV11-3
d_call: .
cdr3_aa: CASSLQGVGVNTGELFF
cdr3_nt: TGTGCCAGCAGCTTACAAGGCGTAGGGGTTAACACCGGGGAGCTGTTTTTT

clone_size: .
j_call: TRBJ2-5
v_call: TRBV7-3
d_call: .
cdr3_aa: CASSAAGNQETQYF
cdr3_nt: TGTGCCAGCAGCGCCGCAGGGAACCAAGAGACCCAGTACTTC

clone_size: .
j_call: TRBJ2-2
v_call: TRBV9
d_call: .
cdr3_aa: CASRGRQGLTGELFF
cdr3_nt: TGTGCCAGCAGAGGACGACAGGGACTCACCGGGGAGCTGTTTTTT

clone_size: .
j_call: TRBJ2-2
v_call: TRBV4-1
d_call: TRBD2
cdr3_aa: CASSQDGEGTNTGELFF
cdr3_nt: TGCGCCAGCAGCCAAGATGGGGAGGGAACGAACACCGGGGAGCTGTTTTTT

clone_size: .
j_call: TRBJ2-1
v_call: TRBV7-3
d_call: TRBD2
cdr3_aa: CASSLRGWLAGKYNEQFF
cdr3_nt: TGTGCCAGCAGCCTGCGGGGTTGGCTAGCGGGGAAATACAATGAGCAGTTCTTC

clone_size: .
j_call: TRBJ1-2
v_call: TRBV28
d_call: .
cdr3_aa: CASSAVVYGYTF
cdr3_nt: TGTGCCAGCAGCGCGGTAGTCTATGGCTACACCTTC

clone_size: .
j_call: TRBJ2-2
v_call: TRBV6-6
d_call: .
cdr3_aa: CASSYSETRAGELFF
cdr3_nt: TGTGCCAGCAGTTACTCGGAAACACGGGCCGGGGAGCTGTTTTTT

clone_size: .
j_call: TRBJ2-2
v_call: TRBV28
d_call: .
cdr3_aa: CASSSGSPGELFF
cdr3_nt: TGTGCCAGCAGTTCAGGGTCCCCCGGGGAGCTGTTTTTT

clone_size: .
j_call: TRBJ1-5
v_call: TRBV7-6
d_call: .
cdr3_aa: CASSPQGSGLQPQHF
cdr3_nt: TGTGCCAGCAGCCCCCAGGGGTCGGGGCTTCAGCCCCAGCATTTT

clone_size: .
j_call: TRBJ2-1
v_call: TRBV6-4
d_call: TRBD2
cdr3_aa: CASSEGLAETFEQFF
cdr3_nt: TGTGCCAGCAGTGAGGGACTAGCGGAAACCTTTGAGCAGTTCTTC

clone_size: few
j_call: TRBJ2-6
v_call: TRBV5-6
d_call: .
cdr3_aa: CASSKLRDSGANVLTF
cdr3_nt: TGTGCCAGCAGCAAACTCAGGGACTCTGGGGCCAACGTCCTGACTTTC

clone_size: .
j_call: TRBJ2-5
v_call: TRBV28
d_call: .
cdr3_aa: CASRAPGLPQYF
cdr3_nt: TGTGCCAGCAGAGCCCCAGGGCTCCCTCAGTACTTC

clone_size: .
j_call: TRBJ2-3
v_call: TRBV7-9
d_call: .
cdr3_aa: CASSSPTRALNTDTQYF
cdr3_nt: TGTGCCAGCAGTTCACCAACCAGGGCCCTTAACACAGATACGCAGTATTTT

clone_size: few
j_call: TRBJ2-7
v_call: TRBV2
d_call: TRBD1
cdr3_aa: CASSVTGTGGSEQYF
cdr3_nt: TGTGCCAGCAGCGTTACCGGGACAGGGGGGAGCGAGCAGTACTTC

clone_size: .
j_call: TRBJ2-3
v_call: TRBV7-9
d_call: .
cdr3_aa: CASSPQDTQYF
cdr3_nt: TGTGCCAGCAGCCCCCAAGATACGCAGTATTTT

clone_size: .
j_call: TRBJ2-3
v_call: TRBV28
d_call: TRBD2
cdr3_aa: CASAGTSGLFSTDTQYF
cdr3_nt: TGTGCCAGCGCCGGGACTAGCGGTCTTTTTAGCACAGATACGCAGTATTTT

clone_size: .
j_call: TRBJ2-5
v_call: TRBV7-9
d_call: .
cdr3_aa: CASSYRLGQGTETQYF
cdr3_nt: TGTGCCAGCAGCTACCGTTTGGGGCAGGGAACGGAGACCCAGTACTTC

clone_size: .
j_call: TRBJ1-3
v_call: TRBV5-1
d_call: .
cdr3_aa: CASSLGHGLISGNTIYF
cdr3_nt: TGCGCCAGCAGCTTGGGTCACGGACTGATCTCTGGAAACACCATATATTTT

clone_size: once
j_call: TRBJ2-6
v_call: TRBV5-4
d_call: TRBD1
cdr3_aa: CASSRDRVSGANVLTF
cdr3_nt: TGTGCCAGCAGCCGGGACAGGGTCTCTGGGGCCAACGTCCTGACTTTC

clone_size: .
j_call: TRBJ2-7
v_call: TRBV27
d_call: .
cdr3_aa: CASSPTRRNEQYF
cdr3_nt: TGTGCCAGCAGTCCGACTAGGAGGAACGAGCAGTACTTC

clone_size: .
j_call: TRBJ1-1
v_call: TRBV9
d_call: TRBD1
cdr3_aa: CASSVSKGDRAPLNTEAFF
cdr3_nt: TGTGCCAGCAGCGTCTCAAAGGGGGACAGAGCACCCCTGAACACTGAAGCTTTCTTT

clone_size: .
j_call: TRBJ2-3
v_call: TRBV27
d_call: TRBD2
cdr3_aa: CASSLEAGGITDTQYF
cdr3_nt: TGTGCCAGCAGTTTGGAAGCGGGAGGGATCACAGATACGCAGTATTTT

clone_size: .
j_call: TRBJ2-7
v_call: TRBV6-1
d_call: .
cdr3_aa: CASSLRGRLGDEQYF
cdr3_nt: TGTGCCAGCAGCCTCAGGGGGAGGCTCGGGGACGAGCAGTACTTC

clone_size: once
j_call: TRBJ1-1
v_call: TRBV6-1
d_call: .
cdr3_aa: CASSRGPGDSEAFF
cdr3_nt: TGTGCCAGCAGTAGAGGACCCGGGGACTCTGAAGCTTTCTTT

clone_size: .
j_call: TRBJ2-1
v_call: TRBV2
d_call: .
cdr3_aa: CASSEVGPGDNEQFF
cdr3_nt: TGTGCCAGCAGTGAAGTTGGCCCGGGTGACAATGAGCAGTTCTTC

clone_size: .
j_call: TRBJ1-1
v_call: TRBV5-6
d_call: TRBD1
cdr3_aa: CASSVAGTEGTEAFF
cdr3_nt: TGTGCCAGCAGCGTTGCCGGGACAGAAGGCACTGAAGCTTTCTTT

clone_size: .
j_call: TRBJ1-2
v_call: TRBV7-2
d_call: TRBD1
cdr3_aa: CASSFPPGQGAYGYTF
cdr3_nt: TGTGCCAGCAGCTTCCCCCCGGGACAGGGGGCCTATGGCTACACCTTC

clone_size: once
j_call: TRBJ2-3
v_call: TRBV4-1
d_call: .
cdr3_aa: CASSQALSLFADTQYF
cdr3_nt: TGCGCCAGCAGCCAAGCGTTGTCTTTGTTTGCAGATACGCAGTATTTT